This TCR beta chain was found in a study of tumor-infiltrating lymphocytes in primary liver carcinoma. Study as a whole: The study enrolled male and female patients aged 30 to 69 years. Tumor staging was T1-T3 N0M0; sizes spanned roughly 4.2 to 10 cm across. Study conclusions and caveats: Significantly larger top-250-clone fractions were found in tumors than in blood (p = 0.039).

Germline DNA was extracted alongside blood RNA, which was obtained from unsorted whole blood. The authors made TCR beta cDNA from about 500 ng total RNA with a constant-region primer. For TCR beta, libraries were produced by three nested multiplex PCR rounds using slightly modified ARM-PCR. Each of the first two PCR rounds ran roughly 9 cycles with TRBV1-TRBV30 forward and C-beta reverse primers. TCRdb ran MiXCR on the multiplex PCR reads and lists one entry per CDR3 protein. The sample shows more than 150,000 distinct CDR3 sequences, around 60% of them seen only once. Details on this clonotype: What it binds is not known.

The J segment lost 3 bases and the V segment lost 7 bases, leaving 8 bases of the junction unmatched. CDR3 length equals 15 residues. Looked up from germline, CDR1 is SGHVS and CDR2 is FQNEAQ. Material: peripheral blood. The chain is built from TRBV7-8 and TRBJ1-4; 7 nucleotides line up with TRBD1. The receptor's source is a man aged 35 to 55 with primary liver carcinoma and hepatitis B virus infection. Here the CDR3 reads CASTDPGTANEKLFF. The DNA of the CDR3 is TGTGCCAGCACCGACCCCGGGACAGCTAATGAAAAACTGTTTTTT.